These T cell receptor beta chains were read from a single sample in a study of shared clonotypes between healthy human individuals. Profiled with immunoSEQ multiplex PCR; TCRdb holds only in-frame clones, not every one. The sample has about 300,000 clones; approximately 79% are singletons. The sample was memory CD4+ T cells sorted from blood. The origin of the receptors is a man aged 25 to 40 in good health. The CDR3 runs from the conserved cysteine through the conserved F or W. Each record gives: J gene, V gene, clone size, D gene, CDR3 protein, CDR3 DNA. A D gene is named only where the DNA matches it firmly. Size is omitted from some rows. Given values are once, few, many or a class for expanded clones.

j_call: TRBJ2-7; v_call: TRBV6-6; clone_size: .; d_call: TRBD2; cdr3_aa: CASSSNGLAGYYEQYF; cdr3_nt: TGTGCCAGCAGCTCCAACGGACTAGCGGGGTATTACGAGCAGTACTTC
j_call: TRBJ2-4; v_call: TRBV4-3; clone_size: many; d_call: TRBD2; cdr3_aa: CASSQDLGGNKNIQYF; cdr3_nt: TGCGCCAGCAGCCAAGATCTCGGGGGGAACAAAAACATTCAGTACTTC
j_call: TRBJ2-7; v_call: TRBV7-6; clone_size: .; d_call: .; cdr3_aa: CASSSGISGSGEQYF; cdr3_nt: TGTGCCAGCAGCTCCGGAATTAGCGGCTCCGGCGAGCAGTACTTC
j_call: TRBJ1-1; v_call: TRBV28; clone_size: .; d_call: .; cdr3_aa: CASSLVGGNTEAFF; cdr3_nt: TGTGCCAGCAGTTTAGTTGGGGGGAACACTGAAGCTTTCTTT
j_call: TRBJ1-2; v_call: TRBV28; clone_size: .; d_call: .; cdr3_aa: CASSVGNYGYTF; cdr3_nt: TGTGCCAGCAGTGTCGGGAACTATGGCTACACCTTC
j_call: TRBJ1-4; v_call: TRBV6-1; clone_size: .; d_call: TRBD1; cdr3_aa: CASRLDRGNEKLFF; cdr3_nt: TGTGCCAGCCGCCTGGACAGGGGAAATGAAAAACTGTTTTTT
j_call: TRBJ2-6; v_call: TRBV19; clone_size: .; d_call: .; cdr3_aa: CASQAAAGANVLTF; cdr3_nt: TGTGCCAGCCAGGCGGCGGCCGGGGCCAACGTCCTGACTTTC
j_call: TRBJ2-7; v_call: TRBV5-1; clone_size: .; d_call: TRBD1; cdr3_aa: CASSLVPQGDEQYF; cdr3_nt: TGCGCCAGCAGCTTGGTCCCCCAGGGGGACGAGCAGTACTTC
j_call: TRBJ1-1; v_call: TRBV5-4; clone_size: few; d_call: .; cdr3_aa: CASSLQQNTEAFF; cdr3_nt: TGTGCCAGCAGCCTCCAGCAGAACACTGAAGCTTTCTTT
j_call: TRBJ1-1; v_call: TRBV13; clone_size: .; d_call: TRBD1; cdr3_aa: CASSSAAGQAYTEAFF; cdr3_nt: TGTGCCAGCAGCTCGGCAGCGGGACAGGCCTACACTGAAGCTTTCTTT
j_call: TRBJ1-1; v_call: TRBV2; clone_size: .; d_call: .; cdr3_aa: CASRADGGTEAFF; cdr3_nt: TGTGCCAGCAGAGCCGATGGTGGGACTGAAGCTTTCTTT
j_call: TRBJ1-1; v_call: TRBV5-1; clone_size: .; d_call: .; cdr3_aa: CASSFMPDMNTEAFF; cdr3_nt: TGCGCCAGCAGCTTTATGCCGGACATGAACACTGAAGCTTTCTTT
j_call: TRBJ1-1; v_call: TRBV28; clone_size: few; d_call: .; cdr3_aa: CASSVTADPEAFF; cdr3_nt: TGTGCCAGCAGTGTGACCGCGGACCCTGAAGCTTTCTTT
j_call: TRBJ2-7; v_call: TRBV9; clone_size: .; d_call: TRBD2; cdr3_aa: CASSVGLAGEVRF; cdr3_nt: TGTGCCAGCAGCGTAGGGCTAGCGGGAGAGGTTCGCTTC
j_call: TRBJ2-2; v_call: TRBV5-1; clone_size: .; d_call: .; cdr3_aa: CASSGEGELFF; cdr3_nt: TGCGCCAGCAGCGGGGAAGGGGAGCTGTTTTTT
j_call: TRBJ2-1; v_call: TRBV7-2; clone_size: few; d_call: .; cdr3_aa: CASSPATWSGEQFF; cdr3_nt: TGTGCCAGCAGCCCCGCGACGTGGTCCGGTGAGCAGTTCTTC
j_call: TRBJ2-7; v_call: TRBV19; clone_size: .; d_call: TRBD2; cdr3_aa: CASSRRAAGSYEQYF; cdr3_nt: TGTGCCAGTAGTCGTCGAGCAGCGGGATCCTACGAGCAGTACTTC
j_call: TRBJ2-7; v_call: TRBV28; clone_size: once; d_call: TRBD1; cdr3_aa: CATALTGTASYEQYF; cdr3_nt: TGTGCCACCGCCCTGACCGGGACAGCCTCCTACGAGCAGTACTTC
j_call: TRBJ1-1; v_call: TRBV5-4; clone_size: .; d_call: TRBD1; cdr3_aa: CASSLAQGQMNTEAFF; cdr3_nt: TGTGCCAGCAGCTTGGCACAGGGGCAAATGAACACTGAAGCTTTCTTT
j_call: TRBJ1-1; v_call: TRBV19; clone_size: .; d_call: .; cdr3_aa: CASSGGGFEAFF; cdr3_nt: TGTGCCAGTAGCGGCGGCGGGTTTGAAGCTTTCTTT
j_call: TRBJ2-7; v_call: TRBV6-6; clone_size: .; d_call: .; cdr3_aa: CASSYSEGRLYEQYF; cdr3_nt: TGTGCCAGCAGTTACTCCGAAGGACGCCTCTACGAGCAGTACTTC
j_call: TRBJ2-7; v_call: TRBV9; clone_size: .; d_call: TRBD2; cdr3_aa: CASSSLAGELEQYF; cdr3_nt: TGTGCCAGCAGCTCACTAGCGGGAGAGCTCGAGCAGTACTTC
j_call: TRBJ2-3; v_call: TRBV2; clone_size: .; d_call: TRBD1; cdr3_aa: CASSEARDRGADTQYF; cdr3_nt: TGTGCCAGCAGTGAAGCTCGGGACAGGGGGGCAGATACGCAGTATTTT
j_call: TRBJ2-7; v_call: TRBV30; clone_size: .; d_call: .; cdr3_aa: CAWRGRSYEQYF; cdr3_nt: TGTGCCTGGAGGGGCCGATCCTACGAGCAGTACTTC
j_call: TRBJ2-7; v_call: TRBV4-3; clone_size: .; d_call: TRBD2; cdr3_aa: CASSQDLAANEQYF; cdr3_nt: TGCGCCAGCAGCCAAGATCTAGCGGCAAACGAGCAGTACTTC
j_call: TRBJ2-5; v_call: TRBV2; clone_size: once; d_call: TRBD1; cdr3_aa: CASSEALHRGRETQYF; cdr3_nt: TGTGCCAGCAGTGAAGCGCTTCACAGGGGGCGAGAGACCCAGTACTTC
j_call: TRBJ1-2; v_call: TRBV27; clone_size: few; d_call: TRBD1; cdr3_aa: CASRGTGALNYGYTF; cdr3_nt: TGTGCCAGCAGAGGGACAGGGGCCCTTAACTATGGCTACACCTTC
j_call: TRBJ1-1; v_call: TRBV2; clone_size: .; d_call: .; cdr3_aa: CASSVYGMDMNTEAFF; cdr3_nt: TGTGCCAGCAGTGTTTATGGGATGGACATGAACACTGAAGCTTTCTTT
j_call: TRBJ2-7; v_call: TRBV5-4; clone_size: .; d_call: .; cdr3_aa: CASSLGPSSYEQYF; cdr3_nt: TGTGCCAGCAGCTTGGGACCTTCCTCCTACGAGCAGTACTTC
j_call: TRBJ1-3; v_call: TRBV28; clone_size: .; d_call: .; cdr3_aa: CASSLDNSGNTIYF; cdr3_nt: TGTGCCAGCAGTTTGGACAACTCTGGAAACACCATATATTTT
j_call: TRBJ1-4; v_call: TRBV10-1; clone_size: .; d_call: .; cdr3_aa: CASSGGTNEKLFF; cdr3_nt: TGCGCCAGCAGTGGAGGAACTAATGAAAAACTGTTTTTT
j_call: TRBJ1-3; v_call: TRBV7-6; clone_size: .; d_call: TRBD1; cdr3_aa: CASSLKQGATGNTIYF; cdr3_nt: TGTGCCAGCAGCTTAAAACAGGGGGCGACTGGAAACACCATATATTTT
j_call: TRBJ1-1; v_call: TRBV5-1; clone_size: .; d_call: TRBD1; cdr3_aa: CASSSTTGGVGIGMNTEAFF; cdr3_nt: TGCGCCAGCAGCTCGACGACAGGGGGGGTAGGAATCGGGATGAACACTGAAGCTTTCTTT
j_call: TRBJ2-3; v_call: TRBV15; clone_size: .; d_call: .; cdr3_aa: CATSGGRITDTQYF; cdr3_nt: TGTGCCACAAGCGGAGGAAGAATCACAGATACGCAGTATTTT
j_call: TRBJ1-2; v_call: TRBV18; clone_size: .; d_call: TRBD1; cdr3_aa: CASSGPSSGTGIFSYTF; cdr3_nt: TGTGCCAGCTCAGGACCTTCTTCCGGGACAGGGATATTTAGCTACACCTTC
j_call: TRBJ2-7; v_call: TRBV18; clone_size: medium-sized; d_call: .; cdr3_aa: CASSPVGRAHEQYF; cdr3_nt: TGTGCCAGCTCTCCCGTCGGCAGGGCCCACGAGCAGTACTTC
j_call: TRBJ2-5; v_call: TRBV27; clone_size: .; d_call: TRBD1; cdr3_aa: CASKDRDREETQYF; cdr3_nt: TGTGCCAGCAAAGATCGGGACAGGGAAGAGACCCAGTACTTC
j_call: TRBJ1-2; v_call: TRBV4-2; clone_size: .; d_call: .; cdr3_aa: CASSQEVGYGYTF; cdr3_nt: TGTGCCAGCAGCCAAGAGGTTGGCTATGGCTACACCTTC
j_call: TRBJ2-3; v_call: TRBV7-2; clone_size: .; d_call: .; cdr3_aa: CASSHTADTQYF; cdr3_nt: TGTGCCAGCAGCCATACCGCAGATACGCAGTATTTT
j_call: TRBJ1-5; v_call: TRBV2; clone_size: .; d_call: TRBD1; cdr3_aa: CASSGDGQGNQPQHF; cdr3_nt: TGTGCCAGCAGTGGCGATGGACAGGGCAATCAGCCCCAGCATTTT